One sample yielded the 20 T cell receptor beta chains listed below, sequenced in a study of shared clonotypes between healthy human individuals. Repertoires were generated with immunoSEQ multiplex PCR, while TCRdb's copy carries only in-frame clones and drops some. Of 950,000 to 1,100,000 clones in the sample, approximately 72% were seen once. Sequencing input: memory CD4+ T cells sorted from blood. Subset specified: CD45RA-negative fraction. Receptors were obtained from a man aged 18 to 35 in good health.

The rearrangement joins TRBV2 to TRBJ2-1; 12 nucleotides align to TRBD2. Germline CDR1 reads SNHLY; CDR2 reads FYNNEI. This CDR3 spans 15 amino acids. With 6 bases clipped from V and 3 bases from J, the junction kept 3 bases outside the gene matches. The CDR3 nucleotides are TGTGCCAGCAGCGGGGGACTAGCGGGCTACAATGAGCAGTTCTTC. Amino acid sequence: CASSGGLAGYNEQFF.

The chain employs TRBV19 and TRBJ1-5; TRBD1 matches at 7 bases. The CDR3 has 19 amino acids. The trim removed 3 bases at V and 3 bases at J, leaving 17 bases unmatched. Germline CDR1 is LNHDA and CDR2 is SQIVND (reference sequence). The CDR3 DNA reads as TGTGCCAGTAGTATGCAGGCAGGGGGGGTCACTGCCTACAATCAGCCCCAGCATTTT. This translates into CASSMQAGGVTAYNQPQHF.

This clone is a singleton in its sample. J is TRBJ2-7 and V is TRBV29-1; unclear D gene. The germline V and J ends were trimmed by 3 bases and 3 bases, with 9 bases remaining between them. From germline, CDR1 is SQVTM and CDR2 ANQGSEA. This CDR3 contains 12 residues. CDR3: CSVEAGNYEQYF. DNA of the CDR3: TGCAGCGTTGAGGCAGGTAACTACGAGCAGTACTTC.

V is TRBV12-5 and J is TRBJ1-2; 10 bases are a match to TRBD1. Germline assignment: CDR1 LGHNT and CDR2 FRNRAP. Trimming at V came to 8 bases and at J to 8 bases, leaving 11 bases not matched to a gene. The CDR3 sequence is 14 residues long. The CDR3 is CASRRTDRGEGYTF. The CDR3 nucleotides are TGTGCTAGTCGGAGGACGGACAGGGGGGAGGGCTACACCTTC.

The chain employs TRBV28 and TRBJ1-2; D is unclear. The germline V gene encodes CDR1 MDHEN and CDR2 SYDVKM. With 7 bases removed from V and 4 bases from J, the gap between germline ends came to 10 bases. The CDR3 is 12 residues long. This chain's CDR3 is CASKEMGYGYTF. In DNA form, the CDR3 reads TGTGCCAGCAAGGAGATGGGCTATGGCTACACCTTC.

In its sample, this clone was seen once. The chain uses TRBV6-5 and TRBJ2-1; perhaps TRBD1 as D (6 bases). Per the germline V gene, CDR1 is MNHEY and CDR2 is SVGAGI. Trimming took off 0 bases at V and 3 bases at J, with 12 bases between the two ends. The CDR3 is 16 amino acids. The CDR3 loop reads CASSYSQLQGYNEQFF. The DNA for the CDR3 is TGTGCCAGCAGTTACTCCCAACTACAGGGCTACAATGAGCAGTTCTTC.

This chain links TRBV6-1 with TRBJ1-6; possibly TRBD1 for D (5 bases). Germline V gives CDR1 MNHNS, CDR2 SASEGT. The CDR3 loop spans 15 amino acids. The V gene lost 3 bases and the J gene lost 6 bases, with 12 bases spanning the gap. DNA of the CDR3: TGTGCCAGCAGTGAGTGGGGGTACCCTAATTCACCCCTCCACTTT. Protein sequence: CASSEWGYPNSPLHF.

This chain links TRBV5-1 with TRBJ2-4; TRBD1 might be the D (5 bases). V lost 0 bases and J lost 6, with 13 bases in between. Per the germline V gene, CDR1 is SGHRS and CDR2 is YFSETQ. CDR3 length equals 15 residues. The DNA of the CDR3 is TGCGCCAGCAGCTTGGAAGGGGCGCAGGGAAACATTCAGTACTTC. Encoded protein: CASSLEGAQGNIQYF.

V is TRBV30 and J is TRBJ1-1; 7 bases line up with TRBD1. CDR3 length equals 16 residues. Germline V gene data show CDR1 as GTSNPN and CDR2 as SVGIG (reference sequence). V lost 0 bases to trimming and J lost 6 bases; unmatched junction nucleotides: 13. The CDR3 is CAWSVGNRGLRSEAFF. DNA of the CDR3: TGTGCCTGGAGTGTCGGAAACAGGGGCCTTAGATCTGAAGCTTTCTTT.

This chain uses TRBV7-2 with TRBJ2-5; TRBD2 matches at 7 bases. V was clipped by 7 bases and J by 5 bases; unmatched bases: 10. The CDR3 sequence is 14 residues long. Germline values: CDR1 SGHTA, CDR2 FQGNSA. The CDR3 is CASTYSPGGETQYF. CDR3 coding DNA: TGTGCCAGCACCTACTCCCCCGGGGGGGAGACCCAGTACTTC.

This clone was seen a single time. This chain's CDR3 is CASSSTPVASETQYF. The CDR3, as DNA: TGTGCCAGCAGTTCGACCCCGGTAGCGTCGGAGACCCAGTACTTC. This chain uses TRBV6-5 with TRBJ2-5; TRBD2 is a possible D gene (5 bases). This CDR3 comprises 15 residues. Germline loops: CDR1 MNHEY, CDR2 SVGAGI. Trimming cost V 4 bases and J 5 bases, with 17 bases left between them.

The chain combines TRBV14 with TRBJ1-1; the D gene is possibly TRBD1 (5 bases). V gave up 3 bases and J gave up 1 base, with 15 bases separating them. The CDR3 length is 16 residues. Germline-derived CDR1 and CDR2 are SGHDN and FVKESK. In nucleotides, the CDR3 is TGTGCCAGCAGCCAGGTAGGGGCTCGTCGGAACACTGAAGCTTTCTTT. As protein: CASSQVGARRNTEAFF. The full variable domain, with the rest looked up from reference TRBV14 and TRBJ1-1, is EAGVTQFPSHSVIEKGQTVTLRCDPISGHDNLYWYRRVMGKEIKFLLHFVKESKQDESGMPNNRFLAERTGGTYSTLKVQPAELEDSGVYFCASSQVGARRNTEAFFGQGTRLTVV.

This sequence joins TRBV7-2 and TRBJ2-1; perhaps TRBD2 as D (6 bases). The CDR3 is made up of 14 amino acids. Germline lookup yields CDR1 SGHTA and CDR2 FQGNSA. Trimming pared 4 bases from V and 10 bases from J, leaving 17 bases between. The CDR3 DNA reads TGTGCCAGCAGCTCCGGAAATCTTCGGGGGGAGCAGTTCTTC. Its translation is CASSSGNLRGEQFF.

This chain links TRBV28 with TRBJ2-2; 7 nucleotides match TRBD1. In germline, CDR1 is MDHEN, CDR2 SYDVKM. This CDR3 region has 15 residues. J gave up 4 bases and V 6 bases, and 8 bases lay outside the gene matches. For the CDR3, the DNA is TGTGCCAGCAGCACGGGACAGACTGGCACCGGGGAGCTGTTTTTT. Protein sequence: CASSTGQTGTGELFF. The entire variable domain, with the rest obtained from reference TRBV28 and TRBJ2-2, is as follows: DVKVTQSSRYLVKRTGEKVFLECVQDMDHENMFWYRQDPGLGLRLIYFSYDVKMKEKGDIPEGYSVSREKKERFSLILESASTNQTSMYLCASSTGQTGTGELFFGEGSRLTVL.

This chain joins TRBV5-1 and TRBJ1-3; D gene uncertain. Germline V lookup: CDR1 SGHRS, CDR2 YFSETQ. The CDR3 runs 15 residues. V was shortened by 0 bases and J by 3 bases, with 10 bases between the two germline ends. For the CDR3, the DNA is TGCGCCAGCAGCTTGGCCGTTGGGATTGGAAACACCATATATTTT. Translating it yields CASSLAVGIGNTIYF. The full variable domain, rest sourced from reference TRBV5-1 and TRBJ1-3, is KAGVTQTPRYLIKTRGQQVTLSCSPISGHRSVSWYQQTPGQGLQFLFEYFSETQRNKGNFPGRFSGRQFSNSRSEMNVSTLELGDSALYLCASSLAVGIGNTIYFGEGSWLTVV.

Comments on this clone: With a far larger clone one base away, a read error is the likely cause. The chain has TRBV5-6 and TRBJ2-6; D assignment may be TRBD1 or TRBD2 (5 bases each). V gave up 1 base and J gave up 4 bases, with 9 bases separating them. The CDR3 extends over 15 amino acids. Per germline, CDR1 SGHDT and CDR2 YYEEEE. CDR3 in amino acids: CASSLPGAGANVLTF. For the CDR3, the DNA is TGTGCCAGCAGCTTGCCCGGGGCAGGGGCCAACGTCCTGACTTTC.

This clone showed up just a few times. The V gene is TRBV29-1, the J gene TRBJ1-3; D uncertain. The CDR3 totals 12 residues. Germline V gene data show CDR1 as SQVTM and CDR2 as ANQGSEA. With 7 bases removed from V and 3 bases from J, the gap between germline ends came to 10 bases. CDR3 region: CSALGLGNTIYF. CDR3 coding DNA: TGCAGCGCCTTAGGCCTTGGAAACACCATATATTTT.

V usage is TRBV19 and J usage is TRBJ2-2, with D unclear. This CDR3 region has 15 residues. CDR1 LNHDA and CDR2 SQIVND come from the germline V gene (reference sequence). Trimming pared 5 bases from V and 4 bases from J, leaving 14 bases between. Here the CDR3 reads CASSPTSFSTGELFF. Here the CDR3 DNA reads TGTGCCAGTAGTCCGACAAGTTTTTCCACCGGGGAGCTGTTTTTT. Full variable domain (outside the CDR3, taken from reference TRBV19 and TRBJ2-2): DGGITQSPKYLFRKEGQNVTLSCEQNLNHDAMYWYRQDPGQGLRLIYYSQIVNDFQKGDIAEGYSVSREKKESFPLTVTSAQKNPTAFYLCASSPTSFSTGELFFGEGSRLTVL.

This clone came up a few times. One junction end disagrees with the germline gene, perhaps due to a read error. The gene calls are TRBV5-4 and TRBJ1-4; D call uncertain. Germline CDR1 reads SGHNT; CDR2 reads YYREEE (reference sequence). The CDR3 length is 11 residues. CDR3 bases: TGTGCCAGCAGCTTGGTCGGCGTCGATCCTTTT. Translated: CASSLVGVDPF.

The J gene is TRBJ1-5, the V gene TRBV7-8; D call uncertain. V was clipped by 2 bases and J by 0 bases, with 8 bases between them. The CDR3 consists of 15 residues. The germline CDR1 and CDR2 sequences are SGHVS and FQNEAQ. The CDR3 spells CASSLWAASNQPQHF. The CDR3 DNA reads as TGTGCCAGCAGCTTATGGGCAGCTAGCAATCAGCCCCAGCATTTT. The whole variable domain, remainder taken from reference TRBV7-8 and TRBJ1-5, is GAGVSQSPRYKVAKRGQDVALRCDPISGHVSLFWYQQALGQGPEFLTYFQNEAQLDKSGLPSDRFFAERPEGSVSTLKIQRTQQEDSAVYLCASSLWAASNQPQHFGDGTRLSIL.